The T cell receptor beta chain described here comes from a study of CD4+ T cells in melanoma. Repertoires were generated with immunoSEQ multiplex PCR, while TCRdb's copy carries only in-frame clones and drops some. The sample consists of over 10,000 clones, about three quarters of them appearing once. Findings and caveats of the study: CD8+ T cell, macrophage and B cell function reportedly correlated with neoantigen-specific CD4+ T cells. Neoantigen-specific CD4+ T cells in melanoma reportedly had diverse differentiation states.

Worth noting for this clone: Its cognate antigen is unknown.

The sequence came from a human donor with melanoma. The sequenced sample was cells from a culture (not recorded whether cultured in vitro).

CDR3 region: CASSPAAGIGSPLHF. As DNA, the CDR3 is TGTGCCAGCAGCCCCGCGGCGGGGATAGGTTCACCCCTCCACTTT. The gene calls are TRBV7-9 and TRBJ1-6, with unresolved D. V dropped 5 bases and J dropped 9 bases, with 17 bases sitting between them. This CDR3 has 15 amino acids. From germline, CDR1 is SEHNR and CDR2 FQNEAQ (reference sequence).